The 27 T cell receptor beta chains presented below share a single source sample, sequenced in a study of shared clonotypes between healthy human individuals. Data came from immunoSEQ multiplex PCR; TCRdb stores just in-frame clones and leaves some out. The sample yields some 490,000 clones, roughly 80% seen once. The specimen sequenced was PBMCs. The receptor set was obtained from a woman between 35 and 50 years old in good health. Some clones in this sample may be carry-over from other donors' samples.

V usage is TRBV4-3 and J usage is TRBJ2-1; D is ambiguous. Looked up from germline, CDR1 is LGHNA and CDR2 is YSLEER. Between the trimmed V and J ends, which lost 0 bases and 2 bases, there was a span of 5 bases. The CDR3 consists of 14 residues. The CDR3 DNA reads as TGCGCCAGCAGCCAAGACGCGACCTACAATGAGCAGTTCTTC. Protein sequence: CASSQDATYNEQFF.

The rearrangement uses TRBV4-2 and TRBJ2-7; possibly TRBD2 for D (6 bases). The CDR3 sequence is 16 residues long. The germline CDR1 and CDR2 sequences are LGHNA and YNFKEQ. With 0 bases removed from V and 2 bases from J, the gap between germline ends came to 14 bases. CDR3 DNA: TGTGCCAGCAGCCAAGATGAGGCTAGCGCAGCCTACGAGCAGTACTTC. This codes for CASSQDEASAAYEQYF.

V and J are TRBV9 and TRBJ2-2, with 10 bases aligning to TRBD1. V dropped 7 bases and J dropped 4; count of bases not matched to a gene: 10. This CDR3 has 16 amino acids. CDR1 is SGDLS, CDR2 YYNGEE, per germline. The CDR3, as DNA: TGTGCCAGCTCCGGGACAGGGGTCGGTCTCACCGGGGAGCTGTTTTTT. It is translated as CASSGTGVGLTGELFF.

The CDR3 nucleotides read TGTGCCAGCAGCTTAGGACAGCTCTCCTACGAGCAGTACTTC. This codes for CASSLGQLSYEQYF. V gene TRBV7-9 combines with J gene TRBJ2-7; perhaps TRBD1 as D (5 bases). CDR3 size: 14 residues. CDR1 and CDR2 from the germline V gene are SEHNR and FQNEAQ (reference sequence). V was cut by 1 base and J by 0 bases, with 7 bases left in between.

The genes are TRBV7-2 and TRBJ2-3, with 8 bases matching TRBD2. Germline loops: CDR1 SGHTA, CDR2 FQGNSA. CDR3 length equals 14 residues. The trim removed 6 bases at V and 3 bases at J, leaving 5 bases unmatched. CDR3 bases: TGTGCCAGCAGTACGGGACTAGGGACAGATACGCAGTATTTT. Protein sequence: CASSTGLGTDTQYF. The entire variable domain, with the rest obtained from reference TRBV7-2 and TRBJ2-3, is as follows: GAGVSQSPSNKVTEKGKDVELRCDPISGHTALYWYRQSLGQGLEFLIYFQGNSAPDKSGLPSDRFSAERTGGSVSTLTIQRTQQEDSAVYLCASSTGLGTDTQYFGPGTRLTVL.

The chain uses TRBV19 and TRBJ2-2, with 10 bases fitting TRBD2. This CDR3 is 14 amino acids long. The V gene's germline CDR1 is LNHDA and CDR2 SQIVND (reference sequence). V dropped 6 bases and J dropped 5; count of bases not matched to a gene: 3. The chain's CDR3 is CASRKREGTGELFF. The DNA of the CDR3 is TGTGCCAGTAGGAAGCGGGAGGGTACCGGGGAGCTGTTTTTT.

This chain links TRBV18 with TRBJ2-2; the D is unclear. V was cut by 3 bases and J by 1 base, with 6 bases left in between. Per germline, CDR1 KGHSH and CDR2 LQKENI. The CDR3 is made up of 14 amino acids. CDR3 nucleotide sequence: TGTGCCAGCTCACCCGAACTGAACACCGGGGAGCTGTTTTTT. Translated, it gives CASSPELNTGELFF. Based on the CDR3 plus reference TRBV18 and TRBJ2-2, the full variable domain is NAGVMQNPRHLVRRRGQEARLRCSPMKGHSHVYWYRQLPEEGLKFMVYLQKENIIDESGMPKERFSAEFPKEGPSILRIQQVVRGDSAAYFCASSPELNTGELFFGEGSRLTVL.

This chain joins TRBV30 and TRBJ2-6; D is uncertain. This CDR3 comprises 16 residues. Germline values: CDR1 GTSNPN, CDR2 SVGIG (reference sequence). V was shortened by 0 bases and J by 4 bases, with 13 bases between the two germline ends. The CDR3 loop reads CAWSVGLSGGANVLTF. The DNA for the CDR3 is TGTGCCTGGAGTGTAGGATTGTCAGGCGGGGCCAACGTCCTGACTTTC.

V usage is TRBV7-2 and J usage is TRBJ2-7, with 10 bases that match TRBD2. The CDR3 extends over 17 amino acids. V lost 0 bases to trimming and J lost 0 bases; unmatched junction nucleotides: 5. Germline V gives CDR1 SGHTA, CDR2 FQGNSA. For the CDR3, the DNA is TGTGCCAGCAGCTTAGCGGGCGGACTAGCGGACTCCTACGAGCAGTACTTC. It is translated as CASSLAGGLADSYEQYF. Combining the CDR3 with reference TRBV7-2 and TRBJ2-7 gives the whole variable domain GAGVSQSPSNKVTEKGKDVELRCDPISGHTALYWYRQSLGQGLEFLIYFQGNSAPDKSGLPSDRFSAERTGGSVSTLTIQRTQQEDSAVYLCASSLAGGLADSYEQYFGPGTRLTVT.

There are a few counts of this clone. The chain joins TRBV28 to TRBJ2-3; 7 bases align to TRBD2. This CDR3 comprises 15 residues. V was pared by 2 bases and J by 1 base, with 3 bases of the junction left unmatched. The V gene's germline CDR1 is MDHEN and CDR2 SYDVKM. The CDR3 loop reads CASSLAGAGTDTQYF. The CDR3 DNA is TGTGCCAGCAGTTTAGCGGGAGCGGGCACAGATACGCAGTATTTT.

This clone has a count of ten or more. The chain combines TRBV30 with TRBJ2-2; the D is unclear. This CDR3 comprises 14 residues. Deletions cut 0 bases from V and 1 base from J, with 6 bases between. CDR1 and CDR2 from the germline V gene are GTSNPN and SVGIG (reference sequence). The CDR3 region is CAWSVQQNTGELFF. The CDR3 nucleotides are TGTGCCTGGAGTGTACAACAGAACACCGGGGAGCTGTTTTTT.

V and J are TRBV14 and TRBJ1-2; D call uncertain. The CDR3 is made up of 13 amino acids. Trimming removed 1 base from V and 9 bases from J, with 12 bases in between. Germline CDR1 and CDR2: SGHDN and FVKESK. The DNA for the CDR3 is TGTGCCAGCAGCCAAGTGATAGGAGTGCGCTACACCTTC. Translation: CASSQVIGVRYTF.

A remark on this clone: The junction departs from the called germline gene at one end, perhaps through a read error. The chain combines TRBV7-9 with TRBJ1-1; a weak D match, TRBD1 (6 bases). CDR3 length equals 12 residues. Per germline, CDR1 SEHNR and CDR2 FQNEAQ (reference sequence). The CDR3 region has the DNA TGTGCCAGCAGCTTAGCCAACAGGGAGGCCGTCTTT. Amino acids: CASSLANREAVF.

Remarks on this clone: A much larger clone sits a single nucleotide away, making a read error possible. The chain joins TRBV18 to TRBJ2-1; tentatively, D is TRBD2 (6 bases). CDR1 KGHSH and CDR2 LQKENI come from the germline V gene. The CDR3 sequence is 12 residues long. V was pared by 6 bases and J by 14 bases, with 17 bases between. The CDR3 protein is CASSTRSGVKFF. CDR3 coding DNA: TGTGCCAGCTCGACTAGATCGGGTGTTAAGTTCTTC. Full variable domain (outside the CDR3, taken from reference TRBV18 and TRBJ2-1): NAGVMQNPRHLVRRRGQEARLRCSPMKGHSHVYWYRQLPEEGLKFMVYLQKENIIDESGMPKERFSAEFPKEGPSILRIQQVVRGDSAAYFCASSTRSGVKFFGPGTRLTVL.

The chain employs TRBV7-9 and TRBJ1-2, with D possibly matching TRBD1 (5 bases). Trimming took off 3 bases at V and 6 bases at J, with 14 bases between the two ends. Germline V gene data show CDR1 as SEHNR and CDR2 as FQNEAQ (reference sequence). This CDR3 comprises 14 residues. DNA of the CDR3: TGTGCCAGCAGCTTGTCAAGTCAGGGCCATGGCTACACCTTC. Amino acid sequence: CASSLSSQGHGYTF.

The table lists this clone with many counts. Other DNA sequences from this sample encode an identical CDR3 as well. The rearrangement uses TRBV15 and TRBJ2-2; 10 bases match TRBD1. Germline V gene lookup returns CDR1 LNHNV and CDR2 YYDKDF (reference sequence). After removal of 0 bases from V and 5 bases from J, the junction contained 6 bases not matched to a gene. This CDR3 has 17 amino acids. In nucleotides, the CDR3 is TGTGCCACCAGCAGAGATGTGGGACAGGGGCTTACCGGGGAGCTGTTTTTT. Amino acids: CATSRDVGQGLTGELFF.

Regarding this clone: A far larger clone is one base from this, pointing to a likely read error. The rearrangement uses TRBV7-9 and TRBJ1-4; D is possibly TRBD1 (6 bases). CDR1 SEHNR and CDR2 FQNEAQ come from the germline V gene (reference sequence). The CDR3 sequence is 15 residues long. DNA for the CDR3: TGTGCCAGCAGCTTAGTAGGGCAGGGGAATGAAGAACTGTTTTTT. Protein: CASSLVGQGNEELFF.

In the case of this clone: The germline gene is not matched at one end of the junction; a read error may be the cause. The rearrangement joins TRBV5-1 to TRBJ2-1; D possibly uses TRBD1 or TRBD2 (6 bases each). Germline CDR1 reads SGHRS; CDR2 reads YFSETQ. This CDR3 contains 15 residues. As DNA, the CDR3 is TGCGCCAGCAGCCGTACTAGTGGGGGGCTCAATCAGCAGTTCTTC. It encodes CASSRTSGGLNQQFF.

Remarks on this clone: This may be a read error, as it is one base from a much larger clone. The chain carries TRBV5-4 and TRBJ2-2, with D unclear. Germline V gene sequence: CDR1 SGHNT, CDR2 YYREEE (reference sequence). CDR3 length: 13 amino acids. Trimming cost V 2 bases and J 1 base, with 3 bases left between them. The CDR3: CASSFRNTGELFF. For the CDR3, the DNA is TGTGCCAGCAGCTTTCGGAACACCGGGGAGCTGTTTTTT. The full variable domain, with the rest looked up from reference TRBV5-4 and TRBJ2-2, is ETGVTQSPTHLIKTRGQQVTLRCSSQSGHNTVSWYQQALGQGPQFIFQYYREEENGRGNFPPRFSGLQFPNYSSELNVNALELDDSALYLCASSFRNTGELFFGEGSRLTVL.

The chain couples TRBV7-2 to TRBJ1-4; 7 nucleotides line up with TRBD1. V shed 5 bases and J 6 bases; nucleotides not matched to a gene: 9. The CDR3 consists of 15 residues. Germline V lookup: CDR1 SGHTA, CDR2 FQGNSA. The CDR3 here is CASSPRQGGDEKLFF. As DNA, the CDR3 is TGTGCCAGCAGCCCGAGACAGGGCGGTGATGAAAAACTGTTTTTT.

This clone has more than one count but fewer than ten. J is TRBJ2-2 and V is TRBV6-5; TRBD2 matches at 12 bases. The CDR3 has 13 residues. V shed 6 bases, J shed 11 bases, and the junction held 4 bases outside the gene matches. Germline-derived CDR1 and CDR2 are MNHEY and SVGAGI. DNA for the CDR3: TGTGCCAGCAGACTAGCGGGAGGAGGTGAGCTGTTTTTT. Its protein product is CASRLAGGGELFF.

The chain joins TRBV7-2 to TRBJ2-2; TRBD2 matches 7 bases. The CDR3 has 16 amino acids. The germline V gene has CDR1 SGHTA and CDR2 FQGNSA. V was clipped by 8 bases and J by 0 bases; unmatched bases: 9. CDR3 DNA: TGTGCCAGCCGTCGGGCTAGCGGAGCGAACACCGGGGAGCTGTTTTTT. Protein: CASRRASGANTGELFF.

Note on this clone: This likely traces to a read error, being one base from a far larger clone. The CDR3 nucleotides read TGTGCCAGCAGTGAAAGAGCGGGGGAAGGAGGTGAAAAACTGTTTTTT. Its translation is CASSERAGEGGEKLFF. V is TRBV6-1 and J is TRBJ1-4, with D possibly TRBD1 on 5 matching bases. The germline CDR1 and CDR2 sequences are MNHNS and SASEGT. The V end lost 2 bases, the J end lost 7 bases, and 17 bases lay between the germline ends. The length of the CDR3 is 16 residues.

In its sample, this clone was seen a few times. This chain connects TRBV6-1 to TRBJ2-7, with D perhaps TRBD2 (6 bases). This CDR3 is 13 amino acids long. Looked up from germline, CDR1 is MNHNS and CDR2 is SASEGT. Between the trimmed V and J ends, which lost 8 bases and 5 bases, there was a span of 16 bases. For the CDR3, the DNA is TGTGCCAGCCTCCGGCAGGGCGGGGACGAGCAGTACTTC. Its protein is CASLRQGGDEQYF.

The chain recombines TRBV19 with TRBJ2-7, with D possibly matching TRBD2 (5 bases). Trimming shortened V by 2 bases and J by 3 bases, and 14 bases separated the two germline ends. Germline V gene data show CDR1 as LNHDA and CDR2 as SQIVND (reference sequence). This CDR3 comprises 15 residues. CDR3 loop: CASSIMSEGHYEQYF. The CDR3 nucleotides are TGTGCCAGTAGTATAATGAGCGAGGGTCACTACGAGCAGTACTTC. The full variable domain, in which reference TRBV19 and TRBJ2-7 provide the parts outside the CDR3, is DGGITQSPKYLFRKEGQNVTLSCEQNLNHDAMYWYRQDPGQGLRLIYYSQIVNDFQKGDIAEGYSVSREKKESFPLTVTSAQKNPTAFYLCASSIMSEGHYEQYFGPGTRLTVT.

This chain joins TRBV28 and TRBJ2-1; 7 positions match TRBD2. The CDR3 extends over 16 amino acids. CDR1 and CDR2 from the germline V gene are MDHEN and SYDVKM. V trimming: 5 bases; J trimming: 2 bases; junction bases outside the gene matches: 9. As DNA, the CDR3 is TGTGCCAGCAGTGGGGGAGGAGGGAGGGCCTACAATGAGCAGTTCTTC. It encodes CASSGGGGRAYNEQFF. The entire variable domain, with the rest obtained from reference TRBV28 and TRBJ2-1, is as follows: DVKVTQSSRYLVKRTGEKVFLECVQDMDHENMFWYRQDPGLGLRLIYFSYDVKMKEKGDIPEGYSVSREKKERFSLILESASTNQTSMYLCASSGGGGRAYNEQFFGPGTRLTVL.

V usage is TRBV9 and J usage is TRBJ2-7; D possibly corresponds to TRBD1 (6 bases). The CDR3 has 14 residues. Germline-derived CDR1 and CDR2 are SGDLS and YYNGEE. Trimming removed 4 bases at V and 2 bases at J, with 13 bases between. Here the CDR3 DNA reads TGTGCCAGCAGCAGGGACAACGGTCCCTACGAGCAGTACTTC. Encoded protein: CASSRDNGPYEQYF.